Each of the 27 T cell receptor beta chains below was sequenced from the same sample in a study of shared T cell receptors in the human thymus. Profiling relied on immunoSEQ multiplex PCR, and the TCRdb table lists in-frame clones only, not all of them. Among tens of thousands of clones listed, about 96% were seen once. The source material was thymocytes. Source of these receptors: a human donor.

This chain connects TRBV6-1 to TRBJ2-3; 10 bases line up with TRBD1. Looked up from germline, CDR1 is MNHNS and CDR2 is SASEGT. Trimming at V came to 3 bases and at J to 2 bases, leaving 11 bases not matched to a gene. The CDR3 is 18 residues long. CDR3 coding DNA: TGTGCCAGCAGTGAGGCGCCGGGACAGGGGCCCATCACAGATACGCAGTATTTT. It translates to CASSEAPGQGPITDTQYF.

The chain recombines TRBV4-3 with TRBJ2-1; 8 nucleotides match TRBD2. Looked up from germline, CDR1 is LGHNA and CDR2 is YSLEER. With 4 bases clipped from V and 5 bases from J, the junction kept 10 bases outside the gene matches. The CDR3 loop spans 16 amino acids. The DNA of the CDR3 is TGCGCCAGCAGCCGTAGACTAGCGCAAGGTAACAATGAGCAGTTCTTC. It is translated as CASSRRLAQGNNEQFF.

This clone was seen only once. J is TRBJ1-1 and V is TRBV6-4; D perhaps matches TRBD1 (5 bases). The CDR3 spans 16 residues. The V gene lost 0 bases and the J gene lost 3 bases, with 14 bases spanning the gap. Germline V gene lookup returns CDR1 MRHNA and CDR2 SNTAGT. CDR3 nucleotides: TGTGCCAGCAGTGACTCACCAGGGATTAGAGACACTGAAGCTTTCTTT. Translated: CASSDSPGIRDTEAFF.

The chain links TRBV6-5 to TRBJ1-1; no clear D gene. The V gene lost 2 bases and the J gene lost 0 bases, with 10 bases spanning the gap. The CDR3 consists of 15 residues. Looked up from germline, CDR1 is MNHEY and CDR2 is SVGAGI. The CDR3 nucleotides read TGTGCCAGCAGTTACGGTCAAGGAATGAACACTGAAGCTTTCTTT. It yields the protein CASSYGQGMNTEAFF.

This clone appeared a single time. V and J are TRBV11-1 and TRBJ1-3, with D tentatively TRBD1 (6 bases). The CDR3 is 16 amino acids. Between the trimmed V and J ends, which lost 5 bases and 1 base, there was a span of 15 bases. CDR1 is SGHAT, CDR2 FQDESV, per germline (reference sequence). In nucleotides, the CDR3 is TGTGCCAGCAGCCCTTTAAGGGGGAATTCTGGAAACACCATATATTTT. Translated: CASSPLRGNSGNTIYF.

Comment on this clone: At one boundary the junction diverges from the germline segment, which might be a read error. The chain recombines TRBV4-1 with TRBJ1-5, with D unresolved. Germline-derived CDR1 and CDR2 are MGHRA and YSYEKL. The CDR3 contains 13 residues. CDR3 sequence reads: CASGQGPNQPQHF. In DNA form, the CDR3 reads TGCGCCAGCGGCCAAGGCCCCAATCAGCCCCAGCATTTT.

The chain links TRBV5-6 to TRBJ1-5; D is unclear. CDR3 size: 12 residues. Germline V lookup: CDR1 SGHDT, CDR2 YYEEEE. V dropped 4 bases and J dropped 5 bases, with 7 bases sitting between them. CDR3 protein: CASSKAYQPQHF. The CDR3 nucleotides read TGTGCCAGCAGCAAGGCTTATCAGCCCCAGCATTTT.

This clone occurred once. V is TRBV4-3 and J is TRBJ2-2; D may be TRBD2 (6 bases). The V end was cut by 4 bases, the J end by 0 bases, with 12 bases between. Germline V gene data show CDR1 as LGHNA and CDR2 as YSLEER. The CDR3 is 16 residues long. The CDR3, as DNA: TGCGCCAGCAGCCGGAACGGCGGGGCGAACACCGGGGAGCTGTTTTTT. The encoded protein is CASSRNGGANTGELFF.

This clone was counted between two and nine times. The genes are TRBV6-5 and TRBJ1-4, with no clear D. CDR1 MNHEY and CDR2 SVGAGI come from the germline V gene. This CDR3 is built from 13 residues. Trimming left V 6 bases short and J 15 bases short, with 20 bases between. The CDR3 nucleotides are TGTGCCAGCAGCCCTCGACCCGCCGGTTCAATGTTTTTT. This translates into CASSPRPAGSMFF.

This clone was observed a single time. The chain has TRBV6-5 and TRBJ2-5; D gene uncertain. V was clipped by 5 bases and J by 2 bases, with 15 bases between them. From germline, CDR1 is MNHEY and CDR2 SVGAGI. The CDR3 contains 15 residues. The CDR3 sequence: CASSPQGGQQETQYF. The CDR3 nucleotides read TGTGCCAGCAGTCCCCAAGGTGGGCAACAAGAGACCCAGTACTTC.

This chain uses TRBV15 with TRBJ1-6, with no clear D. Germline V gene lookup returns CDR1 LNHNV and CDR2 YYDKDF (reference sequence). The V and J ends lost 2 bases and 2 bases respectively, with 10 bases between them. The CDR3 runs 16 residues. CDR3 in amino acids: CATSRRARPYNSPLHF. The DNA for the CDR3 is TGTGCCACCAGCAGACGGGCCCGACCCTATAATTCACCCCTCCACTTT.

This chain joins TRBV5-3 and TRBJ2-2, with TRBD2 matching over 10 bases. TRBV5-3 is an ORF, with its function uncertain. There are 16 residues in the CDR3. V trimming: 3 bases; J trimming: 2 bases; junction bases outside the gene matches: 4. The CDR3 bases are TGTGCCAGAAGCTCTTTAGCGGGGGGAAACACCGGGGAGCTGTTTTTT. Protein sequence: CARSSLAGGNTGELFF.

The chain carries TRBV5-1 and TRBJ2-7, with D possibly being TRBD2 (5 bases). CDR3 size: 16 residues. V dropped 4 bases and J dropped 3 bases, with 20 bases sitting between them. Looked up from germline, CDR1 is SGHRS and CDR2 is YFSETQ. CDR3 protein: CASSLEFGINRYEQYF. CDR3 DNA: TGCGCCAGCAGCCTGGAGTTCGGGATCAATCGCTACGAGCAGTACTTC.

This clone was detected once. CDR3 coding DNA: TGTGCCAGCAGTTTATCGTCGGACAGGGGGGAAGACCACGACTATGGCTACACCTTC. Its translation is CASSLSSDRGEDHDYGYTF. The V and J genes are TRBV27 and TRBJ1-2, with 10 bases identical to TRBD1. CDR1 and CDR2 from the germline V gene are MNHEY and SMNVEV (reference sequence). The CDR3 covers 19 residues. V gave up 0 bases and J gave up 3 bases; unmatched junction bases: 13.

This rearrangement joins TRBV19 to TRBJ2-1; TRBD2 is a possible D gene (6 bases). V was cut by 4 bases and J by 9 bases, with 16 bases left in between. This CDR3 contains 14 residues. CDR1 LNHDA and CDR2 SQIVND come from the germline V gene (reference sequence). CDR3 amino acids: CASSRPGAGSEQFF. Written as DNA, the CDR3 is TGTGCCAGTAGTAGACCAGGAGCCGGGAGTGAGCAGTTCTTC. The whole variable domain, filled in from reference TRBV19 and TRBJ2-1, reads DGGITQSPKYLFRKEGQNVTLSCEQNLNHDAMYWYRQDPGQGLRLIYYSQIVNDFQKGDIAEGYSVSREKKESFPLTVTSAQKNPTAFYLCASSRPGAGSEQFFGPGTRLTVL.

The CDR3, as DNA: TGTGCCAGCAGCCCGGGGGGGCTGAATCAGCCCCAGCATTTT. Translation: CASSPGGLNQPQHF. The V gene is TRBV6-5, the J gene TRBJ1-5, with a weak D call TRBD1 (6 bases). The CDR3 extends over 14 amino acids. Between the trimmed V and J ends, which lost 6 bases and 4 bases, there was a span of 13 bases. The germline CDR1 and CDR2 sequences are MNHEY and SVGAGI.

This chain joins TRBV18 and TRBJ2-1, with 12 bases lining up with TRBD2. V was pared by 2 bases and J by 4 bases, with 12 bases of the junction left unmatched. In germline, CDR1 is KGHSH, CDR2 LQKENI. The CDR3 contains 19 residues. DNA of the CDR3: TGTGCCAGCTCACCAATGAGACTAGCGGGGGTCCCCGGGTACAATGAGCAGTTCTTC. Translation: CASSPMRLAGVPGYNEQFF.

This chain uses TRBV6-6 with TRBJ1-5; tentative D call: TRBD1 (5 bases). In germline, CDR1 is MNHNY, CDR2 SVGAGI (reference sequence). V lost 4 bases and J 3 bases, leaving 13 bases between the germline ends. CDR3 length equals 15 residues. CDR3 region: CASSSHHRNNQPQHF. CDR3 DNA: TGTGCCAGCAGTTCCCATCACAGGAACAATCAGCCCCAGCATTTT.

The CDR3 here is CASSQGGGTGELFF. The CDR3 bases are TGCGCCAGCAGCCAAGGGGGGGGCACCGGGGAGCTGTTTTTT. The chain carries TRBV4-3 and TRBJ2-2; 7 nucleotides agree with TRBD2. CDR1 is LGHNA and CDR2 is YSLEER in the germline V gene. V lost 1 base and J lost 4; bases outside the gene matches: 0. The CDR3 covers 14 residues.

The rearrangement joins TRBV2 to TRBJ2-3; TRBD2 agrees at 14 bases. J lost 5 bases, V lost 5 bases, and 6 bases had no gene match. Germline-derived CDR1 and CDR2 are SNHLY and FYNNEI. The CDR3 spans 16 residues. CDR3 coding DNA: TGTGCCAGCAGTAAGACTAGCGGGGGGGCGAAAGATACGCAGTATTTT. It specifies CASSKTSGGAKDTQYF.

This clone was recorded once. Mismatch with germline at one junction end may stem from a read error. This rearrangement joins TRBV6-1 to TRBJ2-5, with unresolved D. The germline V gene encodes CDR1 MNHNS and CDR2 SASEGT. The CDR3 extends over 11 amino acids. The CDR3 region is CASSEEANPDF. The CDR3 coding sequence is TGTGCCAGCAGTGAAGAGGCTAATCCGGACTTC.

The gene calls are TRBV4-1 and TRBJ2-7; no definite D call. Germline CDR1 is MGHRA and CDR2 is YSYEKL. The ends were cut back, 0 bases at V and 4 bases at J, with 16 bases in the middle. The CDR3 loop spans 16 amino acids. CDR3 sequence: CASSQDLVGSRYEQYF. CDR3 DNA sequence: TGCGCCAGCAGCCAAGATTTAGTTGGTAGCCGGTACGAGCAGTACTTC.

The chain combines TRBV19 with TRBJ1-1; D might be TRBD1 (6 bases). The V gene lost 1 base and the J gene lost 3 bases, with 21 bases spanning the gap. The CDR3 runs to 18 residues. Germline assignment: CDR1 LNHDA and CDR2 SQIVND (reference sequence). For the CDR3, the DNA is TGTGCCAGTAGTATAGTAAGGGACACCTCGCGGGGGGACACTGAAGCTTTCTTT. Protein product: CASSIVRDTSRGDTEAFF. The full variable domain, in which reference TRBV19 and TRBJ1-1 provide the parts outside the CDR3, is DGGITQSPKYLFRKEGQNVTLSCEQNLNHDAMYWYRQDPGQGLRLIYYSQIVNDFQKGDIAEGYSVSREKKESFPLTVTSAQKNPTAFYLCASSIVRDTSRGDTEAFFGQGTRLTVV.

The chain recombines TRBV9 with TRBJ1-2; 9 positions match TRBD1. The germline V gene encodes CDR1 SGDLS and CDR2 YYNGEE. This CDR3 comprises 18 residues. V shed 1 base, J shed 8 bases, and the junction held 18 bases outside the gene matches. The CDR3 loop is CASSVPRNQGQGRKGYTF. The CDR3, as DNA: TGTGCCAGCAGCGTACCAAGAAACCAAGGACAGGGGAGAAAGGGCTACACCTTC.

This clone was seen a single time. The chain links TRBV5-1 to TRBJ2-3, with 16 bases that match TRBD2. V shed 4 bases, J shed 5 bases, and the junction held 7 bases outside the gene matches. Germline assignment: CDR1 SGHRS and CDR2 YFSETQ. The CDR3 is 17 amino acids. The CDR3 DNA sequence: TGCGCCAGCAGCACGGGACTAGCGGGGGGGCGTGGAGATACGCAGTATTTT. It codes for CASSTGLAGGRGDTQYF.

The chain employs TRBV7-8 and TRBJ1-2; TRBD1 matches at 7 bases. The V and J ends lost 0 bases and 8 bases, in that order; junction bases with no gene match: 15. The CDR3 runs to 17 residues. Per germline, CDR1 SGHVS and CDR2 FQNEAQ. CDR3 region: CASSLALSKSGGGGYTF. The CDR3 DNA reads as TGTGCCAGCAGCTTAGCGCTTTCGAAGTCAGGGGGTGGAGGCTACACCTTC.

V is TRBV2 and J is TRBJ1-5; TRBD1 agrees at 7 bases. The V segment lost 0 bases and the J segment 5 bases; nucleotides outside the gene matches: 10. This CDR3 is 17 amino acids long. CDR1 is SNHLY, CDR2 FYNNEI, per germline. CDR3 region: CASSEAPRDSRDQPQHF. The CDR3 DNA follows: TGTGCCAGCAGTGAAGCCCCGAGGGACAGTCGGGATCAGCCCCAGCATTTT.